These T cell receptor beta chains were read from a single sample in a study of tumor-infiltrating lymphocytes in primary liver carcinoma. MiXCR, run by TCRdb on the multiplex PCR reads, gives a single entry per CDR3 protein. Among approximately 80,000 distinct CDR3 sequences listed, approximately 69% were seen once. Sequences were obtained from tumor-adjacent normal liver tissue. The receptors originated from a man aged 35 to 55 with primary liver carcinoma and hepatitis B virus infection. The CDR3 runs from the conserved cysteine through the conserved F or W. A D gene is named only where the DNA matches it firmly. Not all rows give a size; the values are once, few, many and, for expanded clones, a class.

>.|few|TRBV11-2|TRBJ2-7
TGTGCCAGCAGTCCTGGGACTGCCCGCTCCAACGAGCAGTACTTC
CASSPGTARSNEQYF
>.|.|TRBV7-9|TRBJ1-2
TGTGCCAGCTGCCCCGAGGGCAGGCTGTCCCAGAATGGCTACACCTTC
CASCPEGRLSQNGYTF
>.|.|TRBV7-3|TRBJ1-1
TGTGCCAGCAGCCCCCTCGGTAACGCTTTCTTT
CASSPLGNAFF
>TRBD2|few|TRBV9|TRBJ2-1
TGTGCCAGCAGCTCCCGGACTAGCGGGACAAGAAATGAGCAGTTCTTC
CASSSRTSGTRNEQFF
>TRBD2|.|TRBV6-4|TRBJ2-1
TGTGCCATCAGTATAACCGGGACTAGAGGAGGGAATGAGCAGTTCTTC
CAISITGTRGGNEQFF
>TRBD1|.|TRBV29-1|TRBJ1-5
TGCAGCGTTGAGGGGGACAGCCATTTTAGTTTGGGGTACGACACGAGCAATCAGCCCCAGCATTTT
CSVEGDSHFSLGYDTSNQPQHF
>.|.|TRBV29-1|TRBJ1-1
TGCAGCGTCAGTAGGGGCTTCACTGAAGCTTTCTTT
CSVSRGFTEAFF
>TRBD1|.|TRBV29-1|TRBJ2-5
TGCAGCGTTAGTAGGACAGGACAGGAGACCCAGTGCTTC
CSVSRTGQETQCF
>TRBD2|.|TRBV12-3/TRBV12-4|TRBJ2-3
TGTGCCAGCACTCTACAAGGGACAAGCGGGAGCGTCGAGCGGTATTTT
CASTLQGTSGSVERYF
>.|.|TRBV4-1|TRBJ1-4
TGCGCCAGCAGCCAATCCGGCCAGTGTCGGGAAAAACTGTTTTTT
CASSQSGQCREKLFF
>.|.|TRBV29-1|TRBJ2-1
TGCAGCGTTGAAGCTTGGGGCAATGAGCAGTTCTTC
CSVEAWGNEQFF
>.|many|TRBV10-3|TRBJ2-5
TGTGCCATCAGGGGGGATTCGGGGACCCAGTACTTC
CAIRGDSGTQYF
>TRBD1|.|TRBV11-2|TRBJ1-1
TGTGCCAGCAGCTTAGTCTACAGGGGGATGGGAACTGAAGCTTTCTTT
CASSLVYRGMGTEAFF
>TRBD2|.|TRBV29-1|TRBJ2-5
TGCAGCGTTGATTTCGCGGGAGAGGGGAAGACCAGGTACTTC
CSVDFAGEGKTRYF
>.|.|TRBV7-9|TRBJ2-2
TGTGCCAGCAGCTTAGGCCGAATTAACACCGGGGAGCTGTTTTTT
CASSLGRINTGELFF
>.|.|TRBV11-2|TRBJ2-3
TGTGCCAGCAGTAATCATATGCGGAGCACAGATACGCAGTATTTT
CASSNHMRSTDTQYF
>.|.|TRBV29-1|TRBJ2-1
TGCAGCGTTGGAGTGGAATGGAATGAGCAGTTCTTC
CSVGVEWNEQFF
>.|few|TRBV29-1|TRBJ1-1
TGCAGCGGCCGCCGGGGGGGGGAGGACACTGAAGCTCTCTTT
CSGRRGGEDTEALF
>TRBD2|.|TRBV11-2|TRBJ2-1
TGTGCCAGCAGCCAAGCTAGCGGAGCCGGCCTGAGCTCCCATAATGAGCAGTTCTTC
CASSQASGAGLSSHNEQFF
>TRBD2|.|TRBV4-2|TRBJ2-7
TGTGCCAGCAGCCAAGGTGCTAGCGGGGTTTCGTACGAGCAGTACTTC
CASSQGASGVSYEQYF
>.|.|TRBV4-1|TRBJ2-3
TGCGCCAGCAGCTTACGACTTGTGGGGACGAGCACAGATACGCAGTATTTT
CASSLRLVGTSTDTQYF
>.|.|TRBV4-2|TRBJ2-3
TGTGCCAGCAGCCGAGAGGCGGCGCCTCGCACAGATACGCAGTATTTT
CASSREAAPRTDTQYF
>.|.|TRBV12-3/TRBV12-4|TRBJ1-1
TGTGCCAGCAGTGAACAGGGTGTGCGGGCTTTCTTT
CASSEQGVRAFF
>.|.|TRBV11-3|TRBJ2-1
TGTGCCAGCGGCTTAGACGTCTCGAACAATGAGCAGTTCTTC
CASGLDVSNNEQFF
>.|.|TRBV4-2|TRBJ1-6
TGTGCCAGCAGCCAAGGTGGGAGCTCCTATAATTCACCCCTCCACTTT
CASSQGGSSYNSPLHF
>.|.|TRBV6-5|TRBJ2-3
TGTACCAGCAGCTACCGTGACAGGTCAGATACGCAGTATTTT
CTSSYRDRSDTQYF
>.|.|TRBV7-8|TRBJ2-7
TGTGTCAGCAGCGGCTGTGACGGCCCCTACGAGCAGTACTTC
CVSSGCDGPYEQYF
>.|many|TRBV28|TRBJ2-3
TGTGCCAGCAGTCCCAGGGACGACACCTGGGATACGCAGTATTTT
CASSPRDDTWDTQYF
>.|.|TRBV6-6|TRBJ1-5
TGTGACAGCAGTTTCTCGAGCCGGGGCGGGCATAGCAATCAGCCCCAGCATTTT
CDSSFSSRGGHSNQPQHF
>.|.|TRBV5-1|TRBJ2-2
TGCGCCAGCAACTTGTCACCCCCCGGGGAGCTGTCTTTT
CASNLSPPGELSF
>.|.|TRBV29-1|TRBJ1-1
TGCAGCGTAGGGACGGAGAACTCTGGAGCTTTCTTT
CSVGTENSGAFF
>TRBD2|few|TRBV29-1|TRBJ2-7
TGCAGCGTTGGGGGGACTAGCGGGATTTTCAACGAGCTGTACTTC
CSVGGTSGIFNELYF
>.|once|TRBV29-1|TRBJ2-1
TGCGGCGCCCCCGCGGGCGGAAATGAGCAGTTCTTC
CGAPAGGNEQFF
>.|once|TRBV29-1|TRBJ2-1
TGTAGCGTCGTCACGCTTCGGCCCTGGTCCCGTCAAGACCTGTTCTTC
CSVVTLRPWSRQDLFF
>TRBD1|.|TRBV4-1|TRBJ1-1
TGCGCAAGCAATCGGGAGACAGGGTTAATGAGCACTGAAGCTTTCTTT
CASNRETGLMSTEAFF
>TRBD2|many|TRBV20-1|TRBJ2-7
TGCAGTCCGACTAGCCGAACCTACGAGCAGTACTTC
CSPTSRTYEQYF
>TRBD2|medium-sized|TRBV11-2|TRBJ2-2
TGTGCCAGCAGCCCCAGTCGGGAGGTAATCGGGGAGCTGTTTTTT
CASSPSREVIGELFF
>TRBD1|.|TRBV11-2|TRBJ2-5
TGTGCCAACAGCTGGGACAGAGAGGCCCAGTACTTC
CANSWDREAQYF
>.|few|TRBV6-2/TRBV6-3|TRBJ2-5
TGTGCCAGCCAAAACGGAGAGACCCAGTACTTC
CASQNGETQYF
>TRBD2|.|TRBV7-9|TRBJ2-7
TGTGCCAGCAGCTTAGCGATAGCGGGAGACGGGCAGTGCTTC
CASSLAIAGDGQCF
>TRBD2|.|TRBV28|TRBJ2-7
TGTGCCAGCAGTCCCGGGACTAGCGGGTACCACGGGCAGTACTTC
CASSPGTSGYHGQYF
>.|.|TRBV29-1|TRBJ2-2
TGCAGCGTACTGACAGGATCTACCGGGGAGCTGTTTTTT
CSVLTGSTGELFF
>TRBD2|.|TRBV6-2/TRBV6-3|TRBJ2-1
TGTGCCAGCAGTTACACGGGAGGGCACGTCTATAAGCAGTTCTTC
CASSYTGGHVYKQFF
>.|many|TRBV30|TRBJ1-2
TGTGCCTGGAGTGTCGGGTGGAAGGGTACCAACGGCTACACCTTC
CAWSVGWKGTNGYTF
>TRBD2|many|TRBV6-5|TRBJ2-3
TGTGCCAGCAGTTACGACGGGAGGACAGATACGCAGTATTTT
CASSYDGRTDTQYF
>.|.|TRBV6-1|TRBJ2-7
TGCGCCAGCCGGGATTACAGGGAATACCAGCAGTACTTC
CASRDYREYQQYF
>.|.|TRBV5-4|TRBJ2-7
TGTGCCAGCAGCACCGGGGGCAGGATGGCCTACGAGCAGTACTTC
CASSTGGRMAYEQYF
>.|.|TRBV10-3|TRBJ1-3
TGTGCCATCAGTGAGACTTGGACAGTGAACTCTGGAAACACCATATATTTT
CAISETWTVNSGNTIYF
>.|.|TRBV11-2|TRBJ2-7
TGTGCCATCATCCCTCAGGCCAACTACGAGCAGTACTTC
CAIIPQANYEQYF
>.|.|TRBV4-1|TRBJ2-7
TGCGCCAACAGCCAACTGTCAGAGAGCAATGCCTACGAGCAGTACTTC
CANSQLSESNAYEQYF
>.|.|TRBV7-2|TRBJ2-1
TGTGCCAGCAGACGCCGTAGCGGCAGCTCCTACAATGAGCAGTTCTTC
CASRRRSGSSYNEQFF
>.|medium-sized|TRBV6-6|TRBJ2-3
TGTGCCAGCAGCCACGGGACTTACGTCCCAGATACGCAGTATTTT
CASSHGTYVPDTQYF
>TRBD1|.|TRBV6-5|TRBJ1-5
TGTCCCAGCAGTTTGGACAGGGTTAATCAGCCCCAGCATTTT
CPSSLDRVNQPQHF
>.|.|TRBV28|TRBJ1-5
TGTGCCAGCAGTTTGGTGGGGTTCAATCAGCCCCAGCATTTT
CASSLVGFNQPQHF
>.|few|TRBV29-1|TRBJ1-1
TGTAGCGTTCGGGAGGGGTGGGGAATGAACACTGAAGCTTTCTTT
CSVREGWGMNTEAFF
>TRBD2|medium-sized|TRBV11-3|TRBJ2-1
TGTGCCAGCAGCTTAGGGGTTAGCGGGCATAATGAGCAGTTCTTC
CASSLGVSGHNEQFF
>.|.|TRBV5-4|TRBJ2-2
TGTGCCAGCAGCTTTCAGGGCTTGGGAACAGGGGAGCTGTTTTTT
CASSFQGLGTGELFF